What follows are 6 T cell receptor beta chains derived from one specimen sequenced in a study of CD8+ T cells in alopecia areata. Extracted RNA was reverse transcribed, and the resulting cDNA served as sequencing template. Using immunoSEQ multiplex PCR, the repertoire was profiled, and TCRdb retains in-frame clones only, with some absent. Among hundreds of thousands of clones listed, around 62% were seen once. The sample consisted of CD4+ T cells sorted from blood, taken at week 0. The receptors originated from a human donor with alopecia areata.

This clone was seen only a few times. V usage is TRBV6-5 and J usage is TRBJ2-1; perhaps D is TRBD1 or TRBD2 (6 bases each). Deletions cut 0 bases from V and 5 bases from J, with 8 bases between. The CDR3 has 14 residues. Germline CDR1 and CDR2: MNHEY and SVGAGI. Here the CDR3 reads CASSYSRDNNEQFF. Here the CDR3 DNA reads TGTGCCAGCAGTTACTCGCGGGACAACAATGAGCAGTTCTTC.

V usage is TRBV29-1 and J usage is TRBJ1-4; perhaps TRBD1 as D (6 bases). The CDR3 length is 16 residues. Germline V gene data show CDR1 as SQVTM and CDR2 as ANQGSEA. The V gene lost 0 bases and the J gene lost 4 bases, with 15 bases spanning the gap. This chain's CDR3 is CSVEDPREGGNEKLFF. The CDR3 nucleotides read TGCAGCGTTGAAGATCCCCGAGAGGGGGGTAATGAAAAACTGTTTTTT.

The V call is TRBV11-2, the J call TRBJ2-4, with D possibly being TRBD1 or TRBD2 (5 bases each). CDR1 is SGHAT and CDR2 is FQNNGV in the germline V gene. The length of the CDR3 is 19 residues. Trimming removed 4 bases at V and 0 bases at J, with 22 bases between. The CDR3 loop reads CASSSGQGRSILAKNIQYF. The DNA for the CDR3 is TGTGCCAGCAGCTCGGGGCAGGGCAGGAGTATCCTAGCCAAAAACATTCAGTACTTC.

The J gene is TRBJ2-3, the V gene TRBV5-1; 7 bases are shared with TRBD2. CDR3 length: 16 amino acids. V was pared by 0 bases and J by 1 base, with 5 bases of the junction left unmatched. The V gene's germline CDR1 is SGHRS and CDR2 YFSETQ. For the CDR3, the DNA is TGCGCCAGCAGCTTGGCCGCCGCGGGAGGCACAGATACGCAGTATTTT. Translated, it gives CASSLAAAGGTDTQYF.

This sequence joins TRBV25-1 and TRBJ1-1; D gene uncertain. The V and J ends lost 8 bases and 4 bases respectively, with 14 bases between them. The CDR3 is 13 amino acids. Germline V gives CDR1 MGHDK, CDR2 SYGVNS. The CDR3 DNA follows: TGTGCCAGCCTGGGGTGGCCGATCACTGAAGCTTTCTTT. It encodes CASLGWPITEAFF.

This chain links TRBV30 with TRBJ1-2, with a tentative D call TRBD1 (5 bases). Germline V gives CDR1 GTSNPN, CDR2 SVGIG (reference sequence). The CDR3 is 12 residues long. Trimming pared 4 bases from V and 8 bases from J, leaving 14 bases between. CDR3 bases: TGTGCCTGGAATGGGGCAGGGCAAGGCTACACCTTC. Its translation: CAWNGAGQGYTF.